What follows is one T cell receptor (beta chain) and its context. Its antigen remains unidentified. In the original workflow: ImmunoSEQ output held junction-only sequences without quality scores, so filtering differed. Measured with immunoSEQ multiplex PCR; TCRdb has only the in-frame clones, and not every one. The V and J calls and clone size come from that table; D and trimming were worked out from the DNA. Of some 2.1 million clones listed, around 93% are singletons. This CDR3 comprises 13 residues. Germline CDR1 is SNHLY and CDR2 is FYNNEI. The J segment lost 3 bases and the V segment lost 8 bases, leaving 5 bases of the junction unmatched. Terminally differentiated effector memory CD45RA+ cells were left out of the naive CD8 fraction, which was CD45RO-negative and positively selected for CCR7. The donor population consisted of healthy HIV-negative adults with no recent acute infections or vaccinations.

This entry belongs to a study of shared clonotypes between healthy human individuals. General observations from the study: Apart from blood, nothing was sampled; tissue repertoires likely differ.

This TCR was sampled from a man aged 18 to 30 in good health. Some clones in this sample may be carry-over from other donors' samples. This chain links TRBV2 with TRBJ1-2, with 8 bases that match TRBD1. The source material was naive CD8+ T cells from PBMCs. CDR3 amino acids: CASRWGQDYGYTF. The DNA of the CDR3 is TGTGCCAGCCGTTGGGGACAGGACTATGGCTACACCTTC.